This TCR beta chain was found in a study of shared clonotypes between healthy human individuals. For the study at large: CD4 naive and memory got three plates each, CD8 naive two, CD8 memory one.

Profiling relied on immunoSEQ multiplex PCR, and the TCRdb table lists in-frame clones only, not all of them. The sample lists more than 1,200,000 clones; roughly 98.5% were seen once. General study results and limits: Specimens sampled were limited to blood, with tissue repertoires likely differing.

Comments on this clone: What it binds is not known.

The V segment lost 5 bases and the J segment 7 bases; nucleotides outside the gene matches: 10. The CDR3 is 15 residues long. CDR1 is SEHNR, CDR2 FQNEAQ, per germline (reference sequence). The chain recombines TRBV7-9 with TRBJ2-1; 8 nucleotides line up with TRBD1. The sequence came from a man between 25 and 39 years old in good health. Sequencing was performed on naive CD4+ T cells sorted from blood. Subset: CD45RA+ positively selected. The CDR3 loop is CASSLDRVNLNEQFF. The CDR3 DNA reads as TGTGCCAGCAGCCTGGACAGGGTTAATTTGAATGAGCAGTTCTTC.